These T cell receptor beta chains were read from a single sample in a study of blood T cell repertoires in COVID-19. The table came from immunoSEQ multiplex PCR; TCRdb's copy has only in-frame clones and leaves some out. Of more than 250,000 clones in the sample, more than 80% were seen once. The specimen was peripheral blood. Receptors originate from a woman aged 50 to 65 with COVID-19, enrolled during active disease. CDR3s include the opening cysteine and the closing phenylalanine or tryptophan. The D gene is left open where the match is weak.

. TRBV5-1 CASSLGAPLETQYF
TRBD2 TRBV6-4 CASPLAGGLNEQFF
. TRBV5-1 CASSLEARGVYNEQFF
TRBD1 TRBV10-3 CAISDRTGGNTEAFF
TRBD2 TRBV5-1 CASSFGLAYEQYF
TRBD2 TRBV30 CAWSGRVGSSYEQYF
. TRBV6-6 CASRHRVGQETQYF
. TRBV18 CASSPPGAFQPQHF
. TRBV9 CASSVVGGSSTDTQYF
TRBD1 TRBV5-4 CASMILDRGRGTQYF
TRBD2 TRBV11-2 CASNQGGSSYNEQFF
. TRBV7-9 CASSSRGEGTEAFF
TRBD2 TRBV7-2 CASSIAGDYYEQYF
. TRBV2 CASAGNSYNEQFF
. TRBV3-1/TRBV3-2 CATRRGAENSPLHF
. TRBV7-8 CASSLARGGLGELFF
. TRBV19 CASSMLSQGIDGNTIYF
. TRBV6-2/TRBV6-3 CASSTQQPNTEAFF
TRBD2 TRBV7-2 CASSFTSGPTDTQYF
. TRBV10-3 CAISELQDTGELFF
. TRBV27 CASSSVQVFDEQYF
TRBD1 TRBV28 CASGLPGQGHNEQFF
TRBD2 TRBV24-1 CATSDPHGAGGIYEQYF
TRBD2 TRBV18 CASSRLGLAGIGGSYNEQFF
TRBD1 TRBV25-1 CASSVLQGALTEAFF
. TRBV7-9 CASSRSTDTQYF
. TRBV29-1 CSVAGSVYEQYF
TRBD1 TRBV7-2 CASSWDRGRTGELFF
. TRBV6-5 CASTGGTAEAFF
. TRBV19 CASSSVGVPYEQYF
. TRBV9 CASSVAPGGVPNSPLHF
TRBD2 TRBV11-2 CASSPTSGSYEQYF
TRBD2 TRBV4-1 CASSQNPLAGRDTQYF
TRBD1 TRBV14 CASSREQGANTQYF
TRBD2 TRBV9 CASSDLAGNYNEQFF
TRBD2 TRBV5-1 CASSLAGLAGGINEQFF
TRBD1 TRBV2 CASSRTGLNTEAFF
. TRBV7-2 CASSLASFRFF